This T cell receptor (beta chain) was recovered during a study of T cell responses to AZD1222 COVID-19 vaccine. Study-level points and caveats: Only after the peak T cell response were repertoires sampled.

The CDR3 spans 15 residues. The germline gives CDR1 MDHEN, CDR2 SYDVKM. Trimming took off 2 bases at V and 0 bases at J, with 8 bases between the two ends. A note on this clone: Its cognate antigen is unknown.

The table came from immunoSEQ multiplex PCR; TCRdb's copy has only in-frame clones and leaves some out. This table has some 130,000 clones, roughly 89% appearing once. The TCR was taken from an adult in good health. Sequenced here: peripheral blood, sampled on day 0 of AZD1222 vaccination. This chain joins TRBV28 and TRBJ1-3; D ambiguous. The CDR3 loop reads CASSLMLASGNTIYF. CDR3 bases: TGTGCCAGCAGTTTAATGTTGGCCTCTGGAAACACCATATATTTT.